These T cell receptor beta chains were read from a single sample in a study of cytomegalovirus exposure and HLA in healthy donors. TCRdb's table, derived via immunoSEQ multiplex PCR, lists solely in-frame clones and lacks some. The sample consists of some 97,000 clones, around three quarters of them appearing once. Sequenced sample: PBMCs. These receptors all stem from a female donor in good health and CMV-seropositive. CDR3s include the opening cysteine and the closing phenylalanine or tryptophan. Each record gives: clone size, V gene, J gene, D gene, CDR3 DNA, CDR3 protein. The D gene is left open where the match is weak. Clone size is given for some rows only: seen once, a few or many times, or a class if the clone is expanded.

NA,TRBV7-8,TRBJ1-1,TRBD1,TGTGCCAGCAGCACTACTGGGACAGGGGATTTCACTGAAGCTTTCTTT,CASSTTGTGDFTEAFF
NA,TRBV30,TRBJ2-1,TRBD2,TGTGCCTGGAGTGTAAGAAGGCTAGCGGGAGCTTCGAGCTACAATGAGCAGTTCTTC,CAWSVRRLAGASSYNEQFF
NA,TRBV19,TRBJ1-2,TRBD1,TGTGCCAGTACCTCGACAGGGAACTATGGCTACACCTTC,CASTSTGNYGYTF
NA,TRBV27,TRBJ2-1,TRBD2,TGTGCCAGCAGTCTGGTGCCCACTAGCGGGAGTCCGGCGTACAATGAGCAGTTCTTC,CASSLVPTSGSPAYNEQFF
NA,TRBV5-6,TRBJ1-1,NA,TGTGCCAGCAGCTTGGGAGCGGGGGGCTTTACTGAAGCTTTCTTT,CASSLGAGGFTEAFF
few,TRBV10-3,TRBJ2-1,NA,TGTGCCATCAATTCCCGGGGGAGCTCCTACAATGAGCAGTTCTTC,CAINSRGSSYNEQFF
NA,TRBV7-2,TRBJ1-5,NA,TGTGCCAGCAGCAAGGAGCCCTCCAGCAATCAGCCCCAGCATTTT,CASSKEPSSNQPQHF
NA,TRBV4-1,TRBJ2-5,TRBD2,TGCGCCAGCAGCCAAGATAGCGGGCTAGGAGAAGAGACCCAGTACTTC,CASSQDSGLGEETQYF
NA,TRBV20-1,TRBJ2-3,TRBD1,TGCAGTGCTACCCGGGACAGGGGACCCTATTTT,CSATRDRGPYF
few,TRBV7-2,TRBJ1-4,NA,TGTGCCAGCAGCTTAGGTCTCCCCTCGGCTAATGAAAAACTGTTTTTT,CASSLGLPSANEKLFF
NA,TRBV5-8,TRBJ1-6,TRBD1,TGTGCCAGCAGTAGACAGGGGGCCGATTCACCCCTCCACTTT,CASSRQGADSPLHF
NA,TRBV2,TRBJ1-6,NA,TGTGCCAGCAGTGATGGCAGGCTACCAAATTCACCCCTCCACTTT,CASSDGRLPNSPLHF
NA,TRBV6-1,TRBJ1-2,TRBD1,TGTGCCAGCAGTGAAGCCAACAGGGGGCTGGAGGGCTACACCTTC,CASSEANRGLEGYTF
NA,TRBV18,TRBJ1-1,NA,TGTGCCAGCTCACCTCTACAGGGTGAAGCTTTCTTT,CASSPLQGEAFF
NA,TRBV5-5,TRBJ2-7,TRBD2,TGTGCCAGCAGCTTGACTAGCGGGGGCTACGAGCAGTACTTC,CASSLTSGGYEQYF
NA,TRBV6-1,TRBJ1-1,NA,TGTGCCAGCAGCTTTACAGCGAACACTGAAGCTTTCTTT,CASSFTANTEAFF
NA,TRBV18,TRBJ2-7,TRBD1,TGTGCCAGCTCACCAAGAAATAGGACAGGGCCCCACGAGCAGTACTTC,CASSPRNRTGPHEQYF
NA,TRBV4-2,TRBJ1-1,NA,TGTGCCAGCAGCCAAGTCGCGAGCGGGGCCAACACTGAAGCTTTCTTT,CASSQVASGANTEAFF
few,TRBV14,TRBJ1-2,TRBD1,TGTGCCAGCAGCCGGGACAGGGGAGTCGGCCTTACCTATGGCTACACCTTC,CASSRDRGVGLTYGYTF
few,TRBV5-1,TRBJ2-5,NA,TGCGCCAGCAGCTTGGGGGGGCACCAAGAGACCCAGTACTTC,CASSLGGHQETQYF
few,TRBV21-1,TRBJ1-6,NA,TGTGCCAGCAGCAAAGCGCGGCAGCCCGCAGGAGGTTCACCCCTCCACTTT,CASSKARQPAGGSPLHF
NA,TRBV30,TRBJ1-2,NA,TGTGCCTGGAGTGTACTTTATGGCTACACCTTC,CAWSVLYGYTF
once,TRBV29-1,TRBJ2-5,NA,TGCAGCGTTGATGGCAGGGGTGGTAGGGAGACCCAGTACTTC,CSVDGRGGRETQYF
NA,TRBV30,TRBJ1-6,NA,TGTGCCTGGATGGACCCGGGCACGGGGTCACCCCTCCACTTT,CAWMDPGTGSPLHF
NA,TRBV5-1,TRBJ1-5,TRBD1,TGCGCCAGCAGCCCACAGGGGGCTTACGGTCAGCCCCAGCATTTT,CASSPQGAYGQPQHF
NA,TRBV5-1,TRBJ1-5,NA,TGCGCCAGCAGCTTGGACTCCTATAGCAATCAGCCCCAGCATTTT,CASSLDSYSNQPQHF
NA,TRBV19,TRBJ2-3,TRBD2,TGTGCCAGTAGGCCCGTTAGCGGGGGGGCAGATACGCAGTATTTT,CASRPVSGGADTQYF
NA,TRBV7-2,TRBJ2-5,TRBD2,TGTGCCAGCAGCTTAATTGGACTAGCGGGAGTAGAGACCCAGTACTTC,CASSLIGLAGVETQYF
once,TRBV7-8,TRBJ2-3,NA,TGTGCCAGCAGCTCCCAGGGCGGGGGCACAGATACGCAGTATTTT,CASSSQGGGTDTQYF
few,TRBV4-1,TRBJ1-5,NA,TGCGCCAGCAGCCAAGGCGATCAGCCCCAGCATTTT,CASSQGDQPQHF
NA,TRBV10-1,TRBJ2-4,NA,TGCGCCAGCAGTGAGTCGACTAGGGAGGGACAAAACAGTCAGTACTTC,CASSESTREGQNSQYF
NA,TRBV10-2,TRBJ1-1,NA,TGCGCCAGCAGTGTTGGGGGCGGGTACACTGAAGCTTTCTTT,CASSVGGGYTEAFF
NA,TRBV5-1,TRBJ1-2,NA,TGCGCCAGCAGGTCTGGGGCAGGGCCTAACTATGGCTACACCTTC,CASRSGAGPNYGYTF
NA,TRBV7-8,TRBJ2-1,NA,TGTGCCAGCAGACCCGGGACTTCCGGTTGGGGCAATGAGCAGTTCTTC,CASRPGTSGWGNEQFF
once,TRBV6-1,TRBJ2-5,NA,TGTGCCAGCAGGTTTGGTTCGGGAGAGACCCAGTACTTC,CASRFGSGETQYF
NA,TRBV18,TRBJ2-5,NA,TGTGCCAGCTCACGGAGGCAAGAGACCCAGTACTTC,CASSRRQETQYF
NA,TRBV6-6,TRBJ1-2,NA,TGTGCCAGCAGACCGCGGGGATCTTATGGCTACACCTTC,CASRPRGSYGYTF
NA,TRBV6-6,TRBJ2-5,NA,TGTGCCAGCAGGCAGGGGCTGGAGACCCAGTACTTC,CASRQGLETQYF
NA,TRBV7-2,TRBJ2-4,NA,TGTGCCAGCAGCCTTACACCTCTAGCCAAAAACAGTCAGTACTTC,CASSLTPLAKNSQYF
NA,TRBV11-3,TRBJ2-1,NA,TGTGCCAGCAGCTTGGGGGCTTCGTTTGGCGGGAGTGGCGATGAGCAGTTCTTC,CASSLGASFGGSGDEQFF
NA,TRBV25-1,TRBJ2-3,TRBD1,TGTGCCAGCAGTGATTTCGGACAGGGAAATACGCAGTATTTT,CASSDFGQGNTQYF
NA,TRBV25-1,TRBJ2-4,NA,TGTGCCAGCAGTCAATCCCGCGGACAGAAAAACAGTCAGTACTTC,CASSQSRGQKNSQYF
few,TRBV2,TRBJ2-3,TRBD2,TGTGCCAGCAGTCCTAGCGGGGTCGGGTCTGATACGCAGTATTTT,CASSPSGVGSDTQYF
NA,TRBV7-8,TRBJ1-4,TRBD1,TGTGCCAGCAGCCCCAACAGGGGAGTGGTTGAAAAACTGTTTTTT,CASSPNRGVVEKLFF
NA,TRBV11-3,TRBJ2-3,TRBD2,TGTGCCAGCAGTCCGTCTAGCGGGAGTAATACGCAGTATTTT,CASSPSSGSNTQYF
NA,TRBV10-3,TRBJ1-1,TRBD1,TGTGCCATCAGTGAATCGGACAGGGGAAAATATGAAGCTTTCTTT,CAISESDRGKYEAFF
NA,TRBV9,TRBJ1-5,TRBD1,TGTGCCAGCAGCGAGGGGACAGGGGGCTGGAATCAGCCCCAGCATTTT,CASSEGTGGWNQPQHF
NA,TRBV10-2,TRBJ1-3,NA,TGCGCCAGCAGCCCATCTGGAAACACCATATATTTT,CASSPSGNTIYF
NA,TRBV7-9,TRBJ2-7,TRBD2,TGTTCCAGCAGCTTAGACCCTAGCGGGACCACCTACGAGCAGTACTTC,CSSSLDPSGTTYEQYF
NA,TRBV5-6,TRBJ1-3,TRBD1,TGTGCCAGCAGCCACAGGAACCGACAGGGAAATAATGGAAACACCATATATTTT,CASSHRNRQGNNGNTIYF
NA,TRBV5-1,TRBJ2-7,TRBD2,TGCGCCAGCAGCTTGGCTCCATCAGGACTAGCAGATTACGAGCAGTACTTC,CASSLAPSGLADYEQYF
NA,TRBV30,TRBJ1-5,NA,TGTGCCTGGAGTCCGCAGGGCGGCGGGCCCCAGCATTTT,CAWSPQGGGPQHF
NA,TRBV14,TRBJ1-6,NA,TGTGCCAGCAGCCAAGCAGGGTGGTATAATTCACCCCTCCACTTT,CASSQAGWYNSPLHF
few,TRBV7-2,TRBJ2-1,TRBD2,TGTGCCAGCAGCTCTTCGGGGGGGCCTATCTATGAGCAGTTCTTC,CASSSSGGPIYEQFF
NA,TRBV9,TRBJ1-2,NA,TGTGCCAGCAGCGCTAAACAGGTTAACTATGGCTACACCTTC,CASSAKQVNYGYTF
NA,TRBV5-1,TRBJ2-3,TRBD2,TGCGCCAGCAGCTTGATCTCGGGACTAGCGGGGGATCAGGGTACGCAGTATTTT,CASSLISGLAGDQGTQYF
NA,TRBV19,TRBJ2-5,NA,TGTGCCAGTAGTACCCCTTACCGACCGGGGGCCCAGTACTTC,CASSTPYRPGAQYF